The source of this TCR beta chain is a study of blood T cell repertoires in COVID-19. In the authors' methods: The assay estimated nucleated cells by amplifying reference gene primers. The assay was immunoSEQ multiplex PCR, and TCRdb's table has in-frame clones only and misses some. That table supplies the V and J calls and clone size; D and trimming were determined from the DNA. The sample lists around 250,000 clones; approximately 89% were seen once. This clone has more than one count but fewer than ten. V gave up 10 bases and J gave up 5 bases; unmatched junction bases: 16. Germline CDR1 is MNHEY and CDR2 is SVGEGT. This CDR3 contains 16 residues.

This chain connects TRBV6-2 or TRBV6-3 to TRBJ1-5; TRBD1 matches 8 bases. This sequence was found in a middle-aged man with active or convalescent COVID-19. Source material: peripheral blood. DNA for the CDR3: TGTGCCATCAGCCGTGGGGAACAGGGGGGGCATCAGCCCCAGCATTTT. This encodes CAISRGEQGGHQPQHF.